The 2 T cell receptor beta chains presented below share a single source sample, sequenced in a study of T cells in Graves' hyperthyroidism and ophthalmopathy. RNA transcripts provided the source from which TCR beta CDR3 regions were amplified. Initially, a first-round RT-PCR of the TCR CDR3 employed the HTBI primer set. TCRdb analysed the multiplex PCR reads with MiXCR anew, one entry per CDR3 protein. The sample yields roughly 640,000 distinct CDR3 sequences, 15% to 20% seen once. What was sequenced was blood. The receptor source for this set is a middle-aged woman with Graves' ophthalmopathy.

The chain employs TRBV20-1 and TRBJ2-7, with 11 bases lining up with TRBD2. Germline lookup yields CDR1 DFQATT and CDR2 SNEGSKA (reference sequence). V lost 2 bases to trimming and J lost 4 bases; unmatched junction nucleotides: 7. The CDR3 spans 15 residues. As DNA, the CDR3 is TGCAGTGCTAGACCCCCTAGCGGGAGGAGATACGAGCAGTACTTC. Encoded protein: CSARPPSGRRYEQYF.

In its sample, this clonotype was seen a few times. J is TRBJ2-3 and V is TRBV28; 14 nucleotides match TRBD2. V lost 5 bases and J lost 6; bases outside the gene matches: 10. The CDR3 is 17 amino acids. Per the germline V gene, CDR1 is MDHEN and CDR2 is SYDVKM. DNA of the CDR3: TGTGCCAGCAGTCACGGGACTAGCGGGGGTCCGTCGGATACGCAGTATTTT. It translates to CASSHGTSGGPSDTQYF.